This entry describes one TCR beta chain. The data derive from a study of control samples from healthy donors and cancer patients. The table came from immunoSEQ multiplex PCR; TCRdb's copy has only in-frame clones and leaves some out. The table shows 120,000 to 150,000 clones, with roughly 92% occurring only once. V lost 0 bases, J lost 2 bases, and 6 bases stayed unmatched. Germline V gene lookup returns CDR1 LGHNA and CDR2 YNFKEQ. The CDR3 length is 18 residues. Material: blood. The receptor comes from a man aged 25 to 45 in good health. The gene calls are TRBV4-2 and TRBJ2-3; TRBD2 aligns across 12 bases. The CDR3 protein is CASSQDGLAGRVTDTQYF. As DNA, the CDR3 is TGTGCCAGCAGCCAAGATGGACTAGCGGGACGTGTCACAGATACGCAGTATTTT.